This T cell receptor (beta chain) was observed in a study of glioma-infiltrating T cells. Overall study findings and caveats: CDR3 overlap between tissue and blood was very small. Tissue-blood divergence was below expectation in non-neoplastic patients, above in gliomas.

The iRepertoire nested amplicon-rescue multiplex PCR amplified TCR alpha and beta CDR3s from RNA. Input was about 100-450 ng of tissue mRNA or PBMC total RNA. TCRdb processed the multiplex PCR reads anew with MiXCR; each CDR3 protein has one entry. Counted here are about 94,000 distinct CDR3 sequences, about 25% occurring once; the ten biggest clones make up over 5%. CDR3 length: 16 amino acids. V gave up 3 bases and J gave up 4 bases, with 18 bases separating them. The germline V gene has CDR1 MNHEY and CDR2 SMNVEV (reference sequence). As concerns this clonotype: Antigen: not known.

The receptor was derived from a human donor with low-grade glioma or glioblastoma, undergoing nonglioma brain surgery, or in good health (not recorded which). The specimen was glioma tissue, nonneoplastic brain tissue, or PBMCs (not recorded which). The chain recombines TRBV27 with TRBJ1-1; possibly TRBD1 for D (5 bases). The CDR3: CASSLRVEGLSTEAFF. The CDR3 coding sequence is TGTGCCAGCAGTTTGCGGGTGGAGGGACTGAGCACTGAAGCTTTCTTT.